This T cell receptor (beta chain) comes out of a study of blood T cell repertoires in COVID-19. Assay: immunoSEQ multiplex PCR; the TCRdb copy retains only in-frame clones and omits some. The table lists hundreds of thousands of clones, about 89% of them singletons. This clone was observed a handful of times. Germline CDR1 KGHSH, CDR2 LQKENI. The CDR3 consists of 15 residues. V lost 3 bases and J lost 6, with 18 bases in between. J is TRBJ2-7 and V is TRBV18, with D possibly TRBD1 on 5 matching bases. The sequence derives from a woman aged 55-69 years with acute or convalescent COVID-19. The specimen sequenced was peripheral blood. The CDR3 bases are TGTGCCAGCTCACCTGACAGCAAAAAGACCCCCGAGCAGTACTTC. It yields the protein CASSPDSKKTPEQYF.